These 10 T cell receptor beta chains share one sample of origin, sequenced in a study of cytomegalovirus exposure and HLA in healthy donors. Primers included in the PCR were 60 Vbeta and 13 Jbeta primers. Assay: immunoSEQ multiplex PCR; the TCRdb copy retains only in-frame clones and omits some. The sample yields about 230,000 clones, just over 75% seen once. Input material: PBMCs. Every receptor here comes from a woman in her fifties or sixties in good health and CMV-seropositive.

This clone was seen only a few times. This chain joins TRBV5-1 and TRBJ1-4; a weak D match, TRBD1 (6 bases). This CDR3 has 14 residues. Germline V gene sequence: CDR1 SGHRS, CDR2 YFSETQ. Trimming cost V 4 bases and J 8 bases, with 15 bases left between them. CDR3 sequence (DNA): TGCGCCAGCAGCCTAGGACAGTCCGGGGAAAAACTGTTTTTT. Encoded protein: CASSLGQSGEKLFF.

The rearrangement joins TRBV5-4 to TRBJ2-5, with 7 bases lining up with TRBD2. The CDR3 is made up of 14 amino acids. V lost 1 base and J lost 2; bases outside the gene matches: 2. Germline loops: CDR1 SGHNT, CDR2 YYREEE (reference sequence). The CDR3 region is CASSLPGGQETQYF. The CDR3, as DNA: TGTGCCAGCAGCTTGCCGGGGGGACAAGAGACCCAGTACTTC.

The chain joins TRBV28 to TRBJ1-1; D gene unclear. The germline V gene encodes CDR1 MDHEN and CDR2 SYDVKM. The V and J ends lost 3 bases and 4 bases respectively, with 3 bases between them. This CDR3 contains 11 residues. The CDR3 sequence: CASSLSTEAFF. CDR3 nucleotide sequence: TGTGCCAGCAGTTTGAGCACTGAAGCTTTCTTT.

The chain employs TRBV5-1 and TRBJ1-3; D perhaps matches TRBD1 (5 bases). CDR3 length equals 15 residues. The germline V gene has CDR1 SGHRS and CDR2 YFSETQ. Trimming removed 2 bases at V and 1 base at J, with 10 bases between. The CDR3 region is CASSFVGLSGNTIYF. The CDR3 nucleotides read TGCGCCAGCAGCTTCGTGGGGCTATCTGGAAACACCATATATTTT.

A single count supports this clone. The rearrangement joins TRBV4-2 to TRBJ2-7; 7 positions agree with TRBD1. The length of the CDR3 is 15 residues. Losses at the gene ends were 5 bases for V and 3 bases for J; bases not matched to a gene: 10. Per germline, CDR1 LGHNA and CDR2 YNFKEQ. CDR3 loop: CASSARTGEGYEQYF. Here the CDR3 DNA reads TGTGCCAGCAGCGCACGGACAGGCGAAGGCTACGAGCAGTACTTC.

The chain employs TRBV18 and TRBJ2-7; TRBD1 might be the D (6 bases). V dropped 1 base and J dropped 2 bases, with 6 bases sitting between them. In germline, CDR1 is KGHSH, CDR2 LQKENI. The length of the CDR3 is 13 residues. The CDR3 region is CASSPRGPYEQYF. The CDR3 DNA reads as TGTGCCAGCTCACCACGGGGGCCCTACGAGCAGTACTTC.

The chain has TRBV5-1 and TRBJ2-2, with 7 positions matching TRBD1. With 7 bases clipped from V and 0 bases from J, the junction kept 3 bases outside the gene matches. Germline V gene sequence: CDR1 SGHRS, CDR2 YFSETQ. There are 14 residues in the CDR3. CDR3 region: CASGDSTNTGELFF. DNA of the CDR3: TGCGCCAGCGGGGACAGTACGAACACCGGGGAGCTGTTTTTT.

The chain carries TRBV7-6 and TRBJ2-7, with TRBD2 matching over 12 bases. Germline assignment: CDR1 SGHVS and CDR2 FNYEAQ. The ends lost 6 bases at V and 2 bases at J; junction bases unmatched: 5. The CDR3 extends over 15 amino acids. CDR3 amino acids: CASRQLAGGAYEQYF. The CDR3 DNA is TGTGCCAGCAGGCAACTAGCGGGGGGCGCCTACGAGCAGTACTTC. Full variable domain (rest looked up from reference TRBV7-6 and TRBJ2-7): GAGVSQSPRYKVTKRGQDVALRCDPISGHVSLYWYRQALGQGPEFLTYFNYEAQQDKSGLPNDRFSAERPEGSISTLTIQRTEQRDSAMYRCASRQLAGGAYEQYFGPGTRLTVT.

The gene calls are TRBV19 and TRBJ1-5; D is undetermined. The V gene's germline CDR1 is LNHDA and CDR2 SQIVND (reference sequence). The CDR3 loop spans 17 amino acids. The germline V and J ends were trimmed by 0 bases and 3 bases, with 15 bases remaining between them. CDR3 residues: CASSIDHRELTNQPQHF. The DNA for the CDR3 is TGTGCCAGTAGTATAGATCACAGAGAACTTACCAATCAGCCCCAGCATTTT.

This clone was seen a handful of times. CDR3 DNA sequence: TGTGCCAGCTCATCCGGACAGGGGACCAATCAGCCCCAGCATTTT. Translation gives CASSSGQGTNQPQHF. The gene calls are TRBV18 and TRBJ1-5; TRBD1 matches at 9 bases. The CDR3 is 15 amino acids. Germline trimming cut 5 bases from V and 3 bases from J; bases unmatched to any gene: 5. Per germline, CDR1 KGHSH and CDR2 LQKENI. Variable domain in full (rest from reference TRBV18 and TRBJ1-5): NAGVMQNPRHLVRRRGQEARLRCSPMKGHSHVYWYRQLPEEGLKFMVYLQKENIIDESGMPKERFSAEFPKEGPSILRIQQVVRGDSAAYFCASSSGQGTNQPQHFGDGTRLSIL.